A single sample gave rise to the 28 T cell receptor beta chains below, sequenced in a study of cytomegalovirus exposure and HLA in healthy donors. With 60 Vbeta and 13 Jbeta primers, the PCR was carried out. The table came from immunoSEQ multiplex PCR; TCRdb's copy has only in-frame clones and leaves some out. The data hold roughly 130,000 clones, with roughly 78% observed a single time. Sequenced material: PBMCs. The receptors shown here come from a male donor in good health and CMV-seronegative.

This clone was seen just once. One junction end disagrees with the germline gene, perhaps due to a read error. The rearrangement uses TRBV7-9 and TRBJ1-4, with 7 positions matching TRBD1. CDR1 is SEHNR and CDR2 is FQNEAQ in the germline V gene (reference sequence). The CDR3 has 16 residues. The CDR3 loop reads CSSSLAGGARNEKLFF. In nucleotides, the CDR3 is TGTTCCAGCAGCTTAGCAGGGGGGGCCAGAAATGAAAAACTGTTTTTT.

CDR3 loop: CASSPILAQGLYEQYF. The CDR3 nucleotides read TGTGCCAGCAGTCCCATTCTGGCACAGGGCCTCTACGAGCAGTACTTC. The chain has TRBV27 and TRBJ2-7, with TRBD1 as a possible D gene (6 bases). The germline CDR1 and CDR2 sequences are MNHEY and SMNVEV (reference sequence). The length of the CDR3 is 16 residues. V dropped 5 bases and J dropped 3 bases, with 20 bases sitting between them.

CDR3 sequence reads: CSARRDSEAFF. CDR3 in DNA: TGCAGTGCTAGACGGGATTCCGAAGCTTTCTTT. The chain is built from TRBV20-1 and TRBJ1-1, with D hard to call. The germline V and J ends were trimmed by 2 bases and 8 bases, with 9 bases remaining between them. The CDR3 loop spans 11 amino acids. From germline, CDR1 is DFQATT and CDR2 SNEGSKA (reference sequence).

The genes are TRBV29-1 and TRBJ2-5; D possibly corresponds to TRBD1 (6 bases). Per germline, CDR1 SQVTM and CDR2 ANQGSEA. The CDR3 sequence is 13 residues long. V was clipped by 4 bases and J by 5 bases, with 14 bases between them. The CDR3 nucleotides read TGCAGCGTTGCACAGGGAACGTGGGAGACCCAGTACTTC. This encodes CSVAQGTWETQYF.

V is TRBV5-1 and J is TRBJ2-7, with 10 bases that match TRBD1. V shed 4 bases, J shed 5 bases, and the junction held 9 bases outside the gene matches. In germline, CDR1 is SGHRS, CDR2 YFSETQ. The CDR3 runs 15 residues. The CDR3 region is CASSPRDRGLDEQYF. The CDR3 DNA is TGCGCCAGCAGCCCACGGGACAGGGGTTTGGACGAGCAGTACTTC.

The rearrangement links TRBV19 to TRBJ1-4, with 7 bases matching TRBD1. Looked up from germline, CDR1 is LNHDA and CDR2 is SQIVND (reference sequence). The V and J ends lost 1 base and 0 bases, in that order; junction bases with no gene match: 5. The CDR3 spans 17 residues. For the CDR3, the DNA is TGTGCCAGTAGTATAGGGACAGGCGATGCAACTAATGAAAAACTGTTTTTT. This sequence encodes CASSIGTGDATNEKLFF.

This chain links TRBV21-1 with TRBJ1-5; the D segment call TRBD1 is taken from the table without a DNA check. TRBV21-1 is flagged as a pseudogene. The CDR3 length is 13 residues. CDR3 nucleotide sequence: TGTGCCAGCAGCATCGCAGGGGGACAGCCCCAGCATTTT. Amino acid sequence: CASSIAGGQPQHF.

V and J are TRBV7-9 and TRBJ2-1, with 8 bases identical to TRBD1. V gave up 5 bases and J gave up 9 bases; unmatched junction bases: 9. The CDR3 contains 14 residues. From germline, CDR1 is SEHNR and CDR2 FQNEAQ (reference sequence). This chain's CDR3 is CASSIIGQGGEQFF. As DNA, the CDR3 is TGTGCCAGCAGCATCATCGGACAGGGCGGTGAGCAGTTCTTC.

J is TRBJ2-3 and V is TRBV5-1; D perhaps matches TRBD1 (6 bases). V shed 0 bases and J shed 2 bases, with 10 bases lying between them. The germline gives CDR1 SGHRS, CDR2 YFSETQ. This CDR3 region has 15 residues. This CDR3 is CASSLGGPDTDTQYF. DNA for the CDR3: TGCGCCAGCAGCTTGGGGGGGCCGGACACAGATACGCAGTATTTT.

The chain has TRBV6-5 and TRBJ2-2; D might be TRBD1 (6 bases). The CDR3 covers 15 residues. V lost 2 bases, J lost 1 base, and 8 bases lay in between. CDR1 is MNHEY, CDR2 SVGAGI, per germline. This chain's CDR3 is CASSYRQVNTGELFF. CDR3 in DNA: TGTGCCAGCAGTTACCGACAGGTGAACACCGGGGAGCTGTTTTTT.

J is TRBJ2-3 and V is TRBV5-4, with 9 bases lining up with TRBD2. V shed 4 bases, J shed 4 bases, and the junction held 7 bases outside the gene matches. The CDR3 is 15 amino acids. Germline V CDR1 and CDR2: SGHNT, YYREEE (reference sequence). This CDR3 reads CASSPIAGVADTQYF. The CDR3 nucleotides read TGTGCCAGCAGCCCGATAGCGGGAGTGGCAGATACGCAGTATTTT.

The chain couples TRBV27 to TRBJ1-1; TRBD1 is a possible D gene (6 bases). Trimming took off 5 bases at V and 1 base at J, with 11 bases between the two ends. Germline assignment: CDR1 MNHEY and CDR2 SMNVEV (reference sequence). The CDR3 is made up of 14 amino acids. CDR3 amino acids: CASSDRFRNTEAFF. CDR3 bases: TGTGCCAGCAGTGACAGGTTTAGGAACACTGAAGCTTTCTTT.

The rearrangement links TRBV5-4 to TRBJ2-7, with D maybe TRBD1 (5 bases). With 2 bases removed from V and 0 bases from J, the gap between germline ends came to 9 bases. The CDR3 consists of 14 residues. Germline-derived CDR1 and CDR2 are SGHNT and YYREEE (reference sequence). The CDR3 spells CASSLQAASYEQYF. CDR3 nucleotides: TGTGCCAGCAGCTTACAGGCAGCCTCCTACGAGCAGTACTTC.

V usage is TRBV27 and J usage is TRBJ1-3; unclear D gene. Germline assignment: CDR1 MNHEY and CDR2 SMNVEV (reference sequence). Trimming shortened V by 2 bases and J by 0 bases, and 5 bases separated the two germline ends. The CDR3 runs to 14 residues. As DNA, the CDR3 is TGTGCCAGCAGTTTAGGGCTCTCTGGAAACACCATATATTTT. Its protein is CASSLGLSGNTIYF.

This clone was detected once. The chain links TRBV2 to TRBJ1-1; D is possibly TRBD1 (5 bases). With 4 bases removed from V and 4 bases from J, the gap between germline ends came to 13 bases. The germline V gene encodes CDR1 SNHLY and CDR2 FYNNEI. The CDR3 totals 14 residues. The CDR3 DNA sequence: TGTGCCAGCAGTGTTGAGGGACTGGGCACTGAAGCTTTCTTT. It translates to CASSVEGLGTEAFF.

The chain couples TRBV28 to TRBJ2-5, with 7 bases lining up with TRBD1. The end of the DNA fits TRBJ2-7 better, so the J call may be wrong. Germline V gene lookup returns CDR1 MDHEN and CDR2 SYDVKM. This CDR3 comprises 14 residues. The CDR3 sequence: CASSLRDRPYEQYF. CDR3 coding DNA: TGTGCCAGCAGTCTCCGGGACAGACCCTACGAGCAGTACTTC.

DNA of the CDR3: TGTGCCAGCAGCTTCCTTGAGGGTCGGCCAGCTTTCTTT. It yields the protein CASSFLEGRPAFF. This rearrangement joins TRBV5-8 to TRBJ1-1; no reliable D call. The CDR3 contains 13 residues. The germline V and J ends were trimmed by 2 bases and 10 bases, with 15 bases remaining between them. Per germline, CDR1 SGHTS and CDR2 YDEGEE. Together with reference TRBV5-8 and TRBJ1-1, the CDR3 gives the full variable domain: EAGVTQSPTHLIKTRGQQATLRCSPISGHTSVYWYQQALGLGLQFLLWYDEGEERNRGNFPPRFSGRQFPNYSSELNVNALELEDSALYLCASSFLEGRPAFFGQGTRLTVV.

The chain joins TRBV6-5 to TRBJ2-5; tentative D call: TRBD2 (7 bases). Germline CDR1 is MNHEY and CDR2 is SVGAGI. Trimming took 2 bases from V and 5 from J, leaving 12 bases between them. This CDR3 region has 14 residues. In nucleotides, the CDR3 is TGTGCCAGCAGTTACGGGGGGGCTCGGGAGACCCAGTACTTC. It translates to CASSYGGARETQYF.

The chain recombines TRBV15 with TRBJ1-4; D gene ambiguous. Germline V CDR1 and CDR2: LNHNV, YYDKDF (reference sequence). Trimming took 6 bases from V and 5 from J, leaving 13 bases between them. The CDR3 sequence is 14 residues long. The CDR3 loop is CATRTNNINEKLFF. The DNA for the CDR3 is TGTGCCACCAGGACTAATAACATAAATGAAAAACTGTTTTTT.

In its sample, this clone was seen a few times. V gene TRBV27 combines with J gene TRBJ1-5; D remains ambiguous. Trimming took off 2 bases at V and 7 bases at J, with 6 bases between the two ends. CDR3 length: 12 residues. Germline CDR1 and CDR2: MNHEY and SMNVEV (reference sequence). The CDR3 here is CASSLTGQPQHF. CDR3 sequence (DNA): TGTGCCAGCAGTTTAACGGGGCAGCCCCAGCATTTT.

The chain employs TRBV28 and TRBJ1-3; no reliable D call. The CDR3 contains 16 residues. Germline-derived CDR1 and CDR2 are MDHEN and SYDVKM. V lost 2 bases to trimming and J lost 8 bases, with 19 bases between them. The DNA of the CDR3 is TGTGCCAGCAGTTTAGGAGGGCCAGGTATCGAACACACCATATATTTT. This codes for CASSLGGPGIEHTIYF.

The genes are TRBV4-3 and TRBJ1-6; D is perhaps TRBD1 (6 bases). The CDR3 loop spans 15 amino acids. V was shortened by 1 base and J by 9 bases, with 13 bases between the two germline ends. Germline loops: CDR1 LGHNA, CDR2 YSLEER. The CDR3 nucleotides are TGCGCCAGCAGCCAAGTCGAGCAGGGGAGTTCACCCCTCCACTTT. Its protein is CASSQVEQGSSPLHF.

The CDR3 DNA is TGTGCCAGCAGTTCAGGGCACGAGCAGTACTTC. Protein sequence: CASSSGHEQYF. This chain joins TRBV6-5 and TRBJ2-7; possibly TRBD1 for D (5 bases). V was shortened by 4 bases and J by 5 bases, with 6 bases between the two germline ends. CDR1 and CDR2 from the germline V gene are MNHEY and SVGAGI. This CDR3 has 11 residues.

This chain connects TRBV19 to TRBJ1-5; 12 positions match TRBD1. V lost 0 bases, J lost 3 bases, and 3 bases stayed unmatched. This CDR3 has 17 amino acids. Germline loops: CDR1 LNHDA, CDR2 SQIVND (reference sequence). The CDR3 sequence is CASSIDGTGGFNQPQHF. The CDR3 DNA reads TGTGCCAGTAGTATAGACGGGACAGGGGGCTTCAATCAGCCCCAGCATTTT.

CDR3 nucleotides: TGTGCCAGCAGGCGAGGACAGACTCTGAACACTGAAGCTTTCTTT. Its protein is CASRRGQTLNTEAFF. The chain carries TRBV2 and TRBJ1-1; tentatively, D is TRBD1 (6 bases). V was cut by 6 bases and J by 0 bases, with 14 bases left in between. The CDR3 runs 15 residues. CDR1 is SNHLY, CDR2 FYNNEI, per germline.

V gene TRBV13 combines with J gene TRBJ1-1, with D tentatively TRBD1 (5 bases). CDR1 and CDR2 from the germline V gene are PRHDT and FYEKMQ (reference sequence). Trimming took 2 bases from V and 13 from J, leaving 11 bases between them. The CDR3 contains 11 residues. DNA for the CDR3: TGTGCCAGCAGCTTAATCCAGGGAGGTTTCTTT. Translation: CASSLIQGGFF.

CDR3 coding DNA: TGTGCCAGCAGTTACTCAGGGACAGGGGGGGGTTACGAGCAGTACTTC. It codes for CASSYSGTGGGYEQYF. The chain is built from TRBV6-6 and TRBJ2-7, with 11 bases fitting TRBD1. This CDR3 region has 16 residues. With 0 bases clipped from V and 4 bases from J, the junction kept 5 bases outside the gene matches. Germline-derived CDR1 and CDR2 are MNHNY and SVGAGI (reference sequence).

This clone has more than one count but fewer than ten. The V and J genes are TRBV30 and TRBJ1-6, with 7 bases aligning to TRBD1. The CDR3 has 15 residues. Germline V gives CDR1 GTSNPN, CDR2 SVGIG (reference sequence). V shed 1 base, J shed 5 bases, and the junction held 5 bases outside the gene matches. This CDR3 is CAWSAGQTNNSPLHF. CDR3 coding DNA: TGTGCCTGGAGTGCGGGACAGACCAATAATTCACCCCTCCACTTT.